This T cell receptor (beta chain) was retrieved from a study of monozygotic twins with inflammatory bowel disease. TCRdb reworked the 5' RACE reads into one entry per CDR3 protein, no DNA. Recorded for this sample: around 40,000 distinct CDR3 sequences. Sequences were obtained from blood. The origin of this receptor is a human donor with ulcerative colitis or Crohn's disease, or a healthy co-twin of an affected twin (not recorded which).

CDR3 region: CATSDLVTGELFF. The chain carries TRBV24-1 and TRBJ2-2. Germline values: CDR1 KGHDR, CDR2 SFDVKD. The CDR3 totals 13 residues.